Sample share makes the clone carrying this T cell receptor (beta chain) large (0.1 to 1%). No antigen is known for it. The data originate from a study of CD8 T cells in ankylosing spondylitis. Study-wide results and limits: Some motif variants were previously reported in reactive arthritis synovial fluid and blood.

Trimming pared 2 bases from V and 6 bases from J, leaving 17 bases between. The germline CDR1 and CDR2 sequences are SGHTA and FQGNSA. The CDR3 has 15 residues. MiXCR, run by TCRdb on the 5' RACE reads, gives a single entry per CDR3 protein. This sample yields about 100,000 distinct CDR3 sequences, of which about 24% are seen a single time; roughly 12% belongs to the top ten. The chain recombines TRBV7-2 with TRBJ2-7, with D perhaps given as TRBD1 or TRBD2 (6 bases each). This receptor was identified in a male donor with ankylosing spondylitis. The specimen was synovial fluid, either unsorted or a sorted T cell fraction (not recorded which). CDR3 DNA sequence: TGTGCCAGCAGCTTAATACAGGGAGGTCCAGTCGAGCAGTACTTC. This codes for CASSLIQGGPVEQYF.